The 20 T cell receptor beta chains given below trace back to one sample, sequenced in a study of identical twins. TCRdb used MiXCR to reprocess the 5' RACE reads, holding one entry per CDR3 protein. The repertoire includes around 690,000 distinct CDR3 sequences, around 21% of them detected once, and more than 4% sits in the top ten. These data also formed part of another study, on T cells expressing NK-cell markers.

Sequencing was performed on PBMCs. Every receptor here comes from a woman in her late teens or twenties in good health.

This chain connects TRBV5-1 to TRBJ2-3; TRBD2 matches 13 bases. From germline, CDR1 is SGHRS and CDR2 YFSETQ. The length of the CDR3 is 18 residues. V was clipped by 4 bases and J by 1 base; unmatched bases: 9. The CDR3 bases are TGCGCCAGCAGCGTGGGACTAGCGGGATCGGTCGGCACAGATACGCAGTATTTT. Translating it yields CASSVGLAGSVGTDTQYF.

The V gene is TRBV10-3, the J gene TRBJ2-7; D is perhaps TRBD2 (5 bases). This CDR3 spans 15 amino acids. Germline CDR1 reads ENHRY; CDR2 reads SYGVKD. V shed 0 bases and J shed 5 bases, with 14 bases lying between them. The CDR3, as DNA: TGTGCCATCAGTGAGTCTGATAGAGGGATCAACGAGCAGTACTTC. Translated, it gives CAISESDRGINEQYF.

This clonotype was picked up many times. V usage is TRBV3-1 and J usage is TRBJ2-7, with 7 bases aligning to TRBD1. The CDR3 runs to 16 residues. The V gene end was trimmed by 4 bases and the J gene end by 3 bases; junction bases not matched to a gene: 12. Germline CDR1 is LGHDT and CDR2 is YNNKEL (reference sequence). The CDR3 DNA reads TGTGCCAGCAGCCCCGCACTCGGGACAGTTGTCTACGAGCAGTACTTC. Amino acid sequence: CASSPALGTVVYEQYF.

This clonotype was observed a handful of times. The chain has TRBV27 and TRBJ1-1; D may be TRBD1 (5 bases). Germline V gives CDR1 MNHEY, CDR2 SMNVEV (reference sequence). The CDR3 runs to 14 residues. V dropped 6 bases and J dropped 4 bases, with 15 bases sitting between them. The CDR3 nucleotides are TGTGCCAGCAGGAGGGGAACATCTCGCACTGAAGCTTTCTTT. Its translation: CASRRGTSRTEAFF.

The chain employs TRBV10-3 and TRBJ2-7; D is possibly TRBD2 (9 bases). V lost 6 bases and J lost 4, with 31 bases in between. Germline V CDR1 and CDR2: ENHRY, SYGVKD. This CDR3 contains 19 residues. CDR3 nucleotides: TGTGCCATCAGGACCTCGGGACAGGACCCTAGAGCGGGGGGTTACGAGCAGTACTTC. Translated, it gives CAIRTSGQDPRAGGYEQYF.

This sequence joins TRBV12-3 or TRBV12-4 and TRBJ2-5; D remains unclear. This CDR3 contains 12 residues. Trimming shortened V by 6 bases and J by 5 bases, and 10 bases separated the two germline ends. The CDR3 DNA reads TGTGCCAGCAGAGGTTTGGAGGAGACCCAGTACTTC. It specifies CASRGLEETQYF.

The genes are TRBV24-1 and TRBJ2-1; no clear D gene. Germline loops: CDR1 KGHDR, CDR2 SFDVKD. This CDR3 has 15 amino acids. The V end lost 2 bases, the J end lost 7 bases, and 14 bases lay between the germline ends. CDR3 nucleotides: TGTGCCACCAGTGATTCTTTAGTCGGTCGGAATGAGCAGTTCTTC. As protein: CATSDSLVGRNEQFF.

V and J are TRBV7-8 and TRBJ2-1; D is possibly TRBD2 (5 bases). Germline V gene sequence: CDR1 SGHVS, CDR2 FQNEAQ. CDR3 length: 14 residues. Between the trimmed V and J ends, which lost 4 bases and 6 bases, there was a span of 13 bases. The CDR3 DNA reads TGTGCCAGCAGCTGGATCCCACGGGGCAATGAGCAGTTCTTC. This translates into CASSWIPRGNEQFF.

In its sample, this clonotype was seen a few times. This chain links TRBV20-1 with TRBJ2-3; 7 nucleotides line up with TRBD2. This CDR3 contains 15 residues. The trim removed 3 bases at V and 0 bases at J, leaving 6 bases unmatched. Germline-derived CDR1 and CDR2 are DFQATT and SNEGSKA (reference sequence). The CDR3 DNA follows: TGCAGTGCTAGGGGACCTAGCGGCAGCACAGATACGCAGTATTTT. Its protein is CSARGPSGSTDTQYF.

This clonotype turned up a few times. The chain uses TRBV20-1 and TRBJ2-1; perhaps TRBD1 as D (5 bases). The CDR3 loop spans 11 amino acids. Germline CDR1 DFQATT, CDR2 SNEGSKA (reference sequence). V gave up 6 bases and J gave up 9 bases, with 12 bases separating them. Here the CDR3 reads CSADLGVEQFF. The CDR3 DNA reads TGCAGTGCAGATCTAGGGGTTGAGCAGTTCTTC.

Only a few counts were recorded for this clonotype. The J gene is TRBJ2-2, the V gene TRBV7-6; TRBD1 is a possible D gene (5 bases). V was clipped by 2 bases and J by 6 bases, with 13 bases between them. This CDR3 contains 15 residues. The germline V gene has CDR1 SGHVS and CDR2 FNYEAQ. The CDR3 bases are TGTGCCAGCAGCTTATCCCCCAGGGCAGCCGGGGAGCTGTTTTTT. It codes for CASSLSPRAAGELFF. The full variable domain, with the rest looked up from reference TRBV7-6 and TRBJ2-2, is GAGVSQSPRYKVTKRGQDVALRCDPISGHVSLYWYRQALGQGPEFLTYFNYEAQQDKSGLPNDRFSAERPEGSISTLTIQRTEQRDSAMYRCASSLSPRAAGELFFGEGSRLTVL.

This clonotype was observed many times. The gene calls are TRBV12-3 or TRBV12-4 and TRBJ2-7; D call uncertain. The length of the CDR3 is 12 residues. The V and J ends lost 5 bases and 2 bases respectively, with 7 bases between them. The CDR3 DNA reads TGTGCCAGCAGTCTGCAAACCTACGAGCAGTACTTC. Translating gives CASSLQTYEQYF.

V usage is TRBV5-1 and J usage is TRBJ2-5; 11 positions match TRBD2. The V segment lost 4 bases and the J segment 2 bases; nucleotides outside the gene matches: 7. Looked up from germline, CDR1 is SGHRS and CDR2 is YFSETQ. The CDR3 consists of 16 residues. The CDR3 nucleotides are TGCGCCAGCAGCATCGGACTAGCGGGCGCGCAAGAGACCCAGTACTTC. Protein product: CASSIGLAGAQETQYF.

The V call is TRBV27, the J call TRBJ2-7; 10 nucleotides line up with TRBD2. The CDR3 is 17 residues long. Trimming took 4 bases from V and 0 from J; bases not matched to a gene: 9. The germline V gene encodes CDR1 MNHEY and CDR2 SMNVEV (reference sequence). DNA of the CDR3: TGTGCCAGCAGTTGGTCCCTAGCGGGGGACAACTCCTACGAGCAGTACTTC. Translated, it gives CASSWSLAGDNSYEQYF.

The genes are TRBV27 and TRBJ2-7, with 8 nucleotides matching TRBD2. Germline assignment: CDR1 MNHEY and CDR2 SMNVEV (reference sequence). The junction had 11 bases not matched to a gene; V was cut back by 6 bases and J by 4 bases. This CDR3 has 15 residues. For the CDR3, the DNA is TGTGCCAGCAGCCTTCGGGGGCGGGGGGAGTACGAGCAGTACTTC. Translation: CASSLRGRGEYEQYF.

This clonotype showed up many times. The V and J genes are TRBV29-1 and TRBJ2-3, with 7 bases that match TRBD2. The V gene end was trimmed by 6 bases and the J gene end by 3 bases; junction bases not matched to a gene: 9. This CDR3 is built from 14 residues. CDR1 and CDR2 (germline): SQVTM, ANQGSEA. The CDR3, as DNA: TGCAGCGTCTCCCGGGTGGGAGGGACAGATACGCAGTATTTT. Encoded protein: CSVSRVGGTDTQYF.

V is TRBV11-2 and J is TRBJ1-1, with TRBD1 matching over 9 bases. The CDR3 consists of 18 residues. Germline assignment: CDR1 SGHAT and CDR2 FQNNGV. With V trimmed by 6 bases and J by 1 base, 15 bases remained unmatched. The CDR3: CASSRVPGQGFGNTEAFF. Written as DNA, the CDR3 is TGTGCCAGCAGTCGCGTCCCGGGACAGGGTTTTGGGAACACTGAAGCTTTCTTT.

At least ten counts were recorded for this clonotype. The chain combines TRBV6-1 with TRBJ1-5; D remains ambiguous. CDR3 length: 14 amino acids. The V gene's germline CDR1 is MNHNS and CDR2 SASEGT. V was pared by 6 bases and J by 6 bases, with 15 bases between. CDR3 nucleotide sequence: TGTGCCAGCAGCCCTGCCTCCTCGGGTCAGCCCCAGCATTTT. Translated, it gives CASSPASSGQPQHF.

This sequence joins TRBV10-3 and TRBJ2-3; TRBD2 agrees at 8 bases. Looked up from germline, CDR1 is ENHRY and CDR2 is SYGVKD. Trimming took 0 bases from V and 2 from J; bases not matched to a gene: 13. The CDR3 has 19 amino acids. CDR3 bases: TGTGCCATCAGTGAGTCGACCCTTATAACCGGGGGGGTCACAGATACGCAGTATTTT. This translates into CAISESTLITGGVTDTQYF.

This clonotype was counted between two and nine times. This sequence joins TRBV6-1 and TRBJ1-1; TRBD1 might be the D (6 bases). This CDR3 contains 14 residues. Germline V gene sequence: CDR1 MNHNS, CDR2 SASEGT. V lost 2 bases and J 1 base, leaving 8 bases between the germline ends. CDR3 DNA sequence: TGTGCCAGCAGTGAACAGGGGACGAACACTGAAGCTTTCTTT. This sequence encodes CASSEQGTNTEAFF.